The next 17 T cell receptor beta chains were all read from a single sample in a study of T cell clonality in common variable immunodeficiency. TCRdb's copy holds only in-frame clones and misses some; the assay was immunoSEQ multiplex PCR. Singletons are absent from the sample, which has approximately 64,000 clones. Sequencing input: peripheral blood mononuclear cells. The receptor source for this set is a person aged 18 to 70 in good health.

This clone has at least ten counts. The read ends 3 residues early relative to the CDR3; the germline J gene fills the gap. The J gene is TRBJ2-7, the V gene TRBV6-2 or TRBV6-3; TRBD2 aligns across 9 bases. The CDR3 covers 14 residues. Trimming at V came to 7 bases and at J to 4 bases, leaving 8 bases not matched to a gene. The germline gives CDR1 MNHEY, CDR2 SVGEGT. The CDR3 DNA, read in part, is TGTGCCAGCACCAAAACTAGCGGGCCTTACGAG. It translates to CASTKTSGPYE. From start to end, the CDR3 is CASTKTSGPYEQYF.

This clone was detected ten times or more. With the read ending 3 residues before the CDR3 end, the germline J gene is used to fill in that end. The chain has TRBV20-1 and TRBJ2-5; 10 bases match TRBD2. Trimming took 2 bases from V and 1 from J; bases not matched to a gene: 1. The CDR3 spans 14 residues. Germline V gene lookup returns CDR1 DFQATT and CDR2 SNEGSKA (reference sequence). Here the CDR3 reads CSARLAGAQETQYF. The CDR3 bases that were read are TGCAGTGCTAGACTAGCGGGAGCCCAAGAGACC.

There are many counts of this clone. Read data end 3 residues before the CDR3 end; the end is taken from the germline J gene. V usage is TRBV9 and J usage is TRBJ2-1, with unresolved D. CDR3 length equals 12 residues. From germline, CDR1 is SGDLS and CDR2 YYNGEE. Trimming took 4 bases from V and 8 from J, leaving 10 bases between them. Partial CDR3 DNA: TGTGCCAGCAGCAACGCTCGGGATGAG. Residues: CASSNARDE. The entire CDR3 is CASSNARDEQFF.

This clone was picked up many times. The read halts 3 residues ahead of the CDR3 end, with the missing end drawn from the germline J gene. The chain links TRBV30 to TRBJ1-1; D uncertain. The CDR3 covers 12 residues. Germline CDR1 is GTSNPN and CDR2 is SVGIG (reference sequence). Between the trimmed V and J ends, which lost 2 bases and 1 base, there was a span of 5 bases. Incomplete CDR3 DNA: TGTGCCTGGAGTATACAGAACACTGAA. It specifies CAWSIQNTE. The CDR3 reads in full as CAWSIQNTEAFF.

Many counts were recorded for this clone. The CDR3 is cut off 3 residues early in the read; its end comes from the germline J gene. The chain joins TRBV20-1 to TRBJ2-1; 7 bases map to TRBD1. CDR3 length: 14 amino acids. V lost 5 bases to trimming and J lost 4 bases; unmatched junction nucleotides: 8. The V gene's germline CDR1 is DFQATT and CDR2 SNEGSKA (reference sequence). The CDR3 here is CSAENRDSYNEQFF. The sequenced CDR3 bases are TGCAGTGCTGAAAACCGGGACAGTTACAATGAG.

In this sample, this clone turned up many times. This CDR3 is CASVSGTINEQFF. The covered CDR3 bases are TGTGCCAGTGTCTCCGGGACAATAAATGAG. The chain is built from TRBV19 and TRBJ2-1; perhaps TRBD1 as D (6 bases). The read comes to an end 3 residues before the CDR3 does, leaving the germline J gene to fill in the end. Germline CDR1 and CDR2: LNHDA and SQIVND (reference sequence). Trimming shortened V by 8 bases and J by 7 bases, and 15 bases separated the two germline ends. The CDR3 loop spans 13 amino acids.

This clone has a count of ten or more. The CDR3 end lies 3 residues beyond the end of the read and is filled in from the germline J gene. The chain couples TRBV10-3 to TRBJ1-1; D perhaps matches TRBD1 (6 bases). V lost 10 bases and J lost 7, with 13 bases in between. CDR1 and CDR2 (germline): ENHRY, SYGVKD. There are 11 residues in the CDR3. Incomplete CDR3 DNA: TGTGCCAGCGGTCGAGGGGGTGAA. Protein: CASGRGGE. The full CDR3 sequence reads CASGRGGEAFF.

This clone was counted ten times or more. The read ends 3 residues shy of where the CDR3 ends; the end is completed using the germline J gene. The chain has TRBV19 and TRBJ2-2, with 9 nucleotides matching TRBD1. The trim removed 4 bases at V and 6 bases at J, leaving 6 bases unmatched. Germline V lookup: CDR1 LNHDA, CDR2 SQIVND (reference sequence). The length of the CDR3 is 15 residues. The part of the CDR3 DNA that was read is TGTGCCAGTAGTACAACCGGGACAGGGCCCGGGGAG. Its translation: CASSTTGTGPGE. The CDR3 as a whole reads CASSTTGTGPGELFF.

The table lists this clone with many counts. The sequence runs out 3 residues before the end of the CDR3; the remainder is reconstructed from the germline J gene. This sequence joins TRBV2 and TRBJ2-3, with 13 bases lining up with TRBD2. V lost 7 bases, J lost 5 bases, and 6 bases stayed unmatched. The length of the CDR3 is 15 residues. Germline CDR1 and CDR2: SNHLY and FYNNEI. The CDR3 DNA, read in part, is TGTGCCAGCACACGACTAGCGGGGGGACGAGATACG. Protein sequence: CASTRLAGGRDT. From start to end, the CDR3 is CASTRLAGGRDTQYF.

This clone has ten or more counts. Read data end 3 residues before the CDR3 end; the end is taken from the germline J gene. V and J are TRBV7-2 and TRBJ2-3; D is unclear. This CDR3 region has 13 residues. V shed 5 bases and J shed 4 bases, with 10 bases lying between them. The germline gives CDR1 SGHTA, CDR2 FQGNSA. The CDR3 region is CASSTEGPDTQYF. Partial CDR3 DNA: TGTGCCAGCAGCACAGAAGGGCCAGATACG.

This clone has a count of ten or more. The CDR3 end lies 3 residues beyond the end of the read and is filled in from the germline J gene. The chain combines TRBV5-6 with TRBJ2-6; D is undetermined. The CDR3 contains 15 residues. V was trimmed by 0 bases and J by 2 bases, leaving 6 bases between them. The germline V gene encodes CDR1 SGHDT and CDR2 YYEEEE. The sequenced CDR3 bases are TGTGCCAGCAGCTTGGAGGGTGCTGGGGCCAACGTC. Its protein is CASSLEGAGANV. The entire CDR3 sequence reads CASSLEGAGANVLTF.

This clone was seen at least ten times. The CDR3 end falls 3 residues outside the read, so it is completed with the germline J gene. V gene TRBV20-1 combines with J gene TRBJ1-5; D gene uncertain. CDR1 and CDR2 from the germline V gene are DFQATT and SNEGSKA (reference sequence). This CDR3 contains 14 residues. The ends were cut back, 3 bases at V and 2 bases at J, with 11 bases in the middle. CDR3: CSASLSDGNQPQHF. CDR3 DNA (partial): TGCAGTGCTAGTCTCAGCGATGGCAATCAGCCC.

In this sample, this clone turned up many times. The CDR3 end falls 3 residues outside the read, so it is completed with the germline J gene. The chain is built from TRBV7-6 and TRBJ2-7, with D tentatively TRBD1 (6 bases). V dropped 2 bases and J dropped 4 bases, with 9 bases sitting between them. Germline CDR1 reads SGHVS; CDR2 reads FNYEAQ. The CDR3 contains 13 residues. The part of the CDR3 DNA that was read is TGTGCCAGCAGCTTACGGGACACTTACGAG. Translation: CASSLRDTYE. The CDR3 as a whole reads CASSLRDTYEQYF.

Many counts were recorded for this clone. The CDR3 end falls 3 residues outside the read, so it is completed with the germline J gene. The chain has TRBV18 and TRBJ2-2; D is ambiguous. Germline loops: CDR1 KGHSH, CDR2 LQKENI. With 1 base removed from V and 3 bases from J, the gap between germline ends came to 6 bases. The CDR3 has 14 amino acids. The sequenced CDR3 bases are TGTGCCAGCTCACCACAGCCCGACACCGGGGAG. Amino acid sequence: CASSPQPDTGE. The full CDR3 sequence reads CASSPQPDTGELFF.

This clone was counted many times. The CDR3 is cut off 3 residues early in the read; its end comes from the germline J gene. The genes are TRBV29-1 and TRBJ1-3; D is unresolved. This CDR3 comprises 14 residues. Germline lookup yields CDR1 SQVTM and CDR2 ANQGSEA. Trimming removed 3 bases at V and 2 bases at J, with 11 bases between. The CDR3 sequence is CSVDKSATGNTIYF. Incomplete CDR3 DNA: TGCAGCGTTGATAAGTCAGCGACTGGAAACACC. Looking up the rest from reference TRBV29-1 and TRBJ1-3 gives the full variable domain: SAVISQKPSRDICQRGTSLTIQCQVDSQVTMMFWYRQQPGQSLTLIATANQGSEATYESGFVIDKFPISRPNLTFSTLTVSNMSPEDSSIYLCSVDKSATGNTIYFGEGSWLTVV.

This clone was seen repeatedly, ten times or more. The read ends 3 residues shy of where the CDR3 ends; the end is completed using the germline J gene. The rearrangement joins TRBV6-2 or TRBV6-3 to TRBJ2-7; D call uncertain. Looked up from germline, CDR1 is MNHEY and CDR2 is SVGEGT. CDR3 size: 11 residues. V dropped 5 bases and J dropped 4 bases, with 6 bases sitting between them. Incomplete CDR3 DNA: TGTGCCAGCAGTCCCTTTTACGAG. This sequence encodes CASSPFYE. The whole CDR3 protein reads CASSPFYEQYF.

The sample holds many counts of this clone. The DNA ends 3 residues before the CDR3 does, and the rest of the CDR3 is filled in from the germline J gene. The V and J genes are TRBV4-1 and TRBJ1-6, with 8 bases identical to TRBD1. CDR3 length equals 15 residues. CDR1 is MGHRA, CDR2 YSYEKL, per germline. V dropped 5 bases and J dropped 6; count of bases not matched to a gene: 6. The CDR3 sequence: CASSLQGDRNSPLHF. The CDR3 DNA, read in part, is TGCGCCAGCAGCTTACAGGGGGATCGTAATTCACCC.